This T cell receptor beta chain was profiled in a study of cytomegalovirus exposure and HLA in healthy donors. The study's findings and limits: In vitro assays verified that a few CMV-associated chains recognized CMV antigens specifically.

In germline, CDR1 is WNHNN, CDR2 SYGVQD (reference sequence). V lost 4 bases to trimming and J lost 8 bases, with 11 bases between them. There are 13 residues in the CDR3. Turning to this clone: Antigen unknown.

Clones were read by immunoSEQ multiplex PCR, and TCRdb kept only the in-frame ones, dropping some. This repertoire shows about 100,000 clones, roughly 95% found once; its top ten account for 0.67%. The chain carries TRBV10-1 and TRBJ1-4; D is ambiguous. The source is a woman aged 18-30 years in good health and CMV-seronegative. Sequencing input: PBMCs. CDR3 sequence: CASSVRRCEKLFF. The CDR3 DNA reads TGCGCCAGCAGTGTTCGCAGATGCGAAAAACTGTTTTTT.